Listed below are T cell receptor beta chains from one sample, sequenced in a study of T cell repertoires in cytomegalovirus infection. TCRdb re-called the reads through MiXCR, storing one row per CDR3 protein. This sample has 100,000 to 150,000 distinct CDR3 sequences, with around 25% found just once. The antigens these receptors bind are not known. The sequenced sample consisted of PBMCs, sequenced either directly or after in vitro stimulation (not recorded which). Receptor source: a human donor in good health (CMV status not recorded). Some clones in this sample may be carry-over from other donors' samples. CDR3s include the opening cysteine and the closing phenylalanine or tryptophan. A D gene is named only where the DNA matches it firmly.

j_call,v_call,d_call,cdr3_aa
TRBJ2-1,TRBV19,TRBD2,CASSIGTSGSGQFF
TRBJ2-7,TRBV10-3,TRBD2,CAIKRTSGPYEQYF
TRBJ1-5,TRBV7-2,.,CASSLLGLGNQPQHF
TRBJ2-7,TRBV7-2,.,CASSLLAITRDYEQYF
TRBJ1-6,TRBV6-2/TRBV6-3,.,CASSYRGSDSPLHF
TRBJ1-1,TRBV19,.,CASSALNTEAFF
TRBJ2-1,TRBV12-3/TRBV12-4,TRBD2,CASRPTRGGLPTPDEQFF
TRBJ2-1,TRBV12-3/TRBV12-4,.,CASSSGNEQFF
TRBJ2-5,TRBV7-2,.,CASSPLVVETQYF
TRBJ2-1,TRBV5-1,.,CASSLLAHSYNEQFF
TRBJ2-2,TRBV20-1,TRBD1,CSADGQGMNTGELFF
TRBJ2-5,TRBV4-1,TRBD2,CASSQEAGGPGGETQYF
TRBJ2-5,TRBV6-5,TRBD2,CASRGLAGGEETQYF
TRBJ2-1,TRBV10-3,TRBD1,CASRRDRDNEQFF
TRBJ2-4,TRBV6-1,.,CASSSEGGVKNIQYF
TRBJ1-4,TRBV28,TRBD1,CAIRDRDEKLFF
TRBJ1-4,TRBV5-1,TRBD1,CASSLEGQGLFF
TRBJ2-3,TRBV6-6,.,CASSGRQGADTQYF
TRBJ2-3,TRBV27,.,CASSFPATDTQYF
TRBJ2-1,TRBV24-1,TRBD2,CATSESSGRALYNEQFF
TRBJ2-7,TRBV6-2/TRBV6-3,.,CASSTRTLIAEQYF
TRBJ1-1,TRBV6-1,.,CASSAQVGNTEAFF
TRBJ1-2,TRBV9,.,CASSLPGAAYGYTF
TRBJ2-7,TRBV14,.,CASSQVQGGEQYF
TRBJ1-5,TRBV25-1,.,CASSETLNQPQHF
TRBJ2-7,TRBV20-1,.,CSAEGGPLSFTYEQYF
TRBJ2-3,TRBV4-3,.,CASSQEIIGGTSTDTQYF
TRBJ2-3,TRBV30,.,CAWFGGASTDTQYF
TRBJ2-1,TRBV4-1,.,CASRLTGGGGEQFF
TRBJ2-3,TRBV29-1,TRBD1,CSVPRTTGMTDTQYF
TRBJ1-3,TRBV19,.,CASSIGKHVSGNTIYF
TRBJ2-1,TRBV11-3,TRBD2,CASSSPRLAGNEQFF
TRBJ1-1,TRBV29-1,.,CSVVRDTGMATEAFF
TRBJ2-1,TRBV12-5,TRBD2,CASGLLLAGAVEQFF
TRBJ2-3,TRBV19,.,CASSIGTSTDTQYF
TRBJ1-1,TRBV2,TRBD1,CASRTGLNTEAFF
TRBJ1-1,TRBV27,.,CASGRGTNTEAFF
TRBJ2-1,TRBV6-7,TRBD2,CASSYSHGASGFYNEQFF
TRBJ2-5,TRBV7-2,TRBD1,CASSINRGETQYF
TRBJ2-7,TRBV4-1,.,CASSQGSSYEQYF
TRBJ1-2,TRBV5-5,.,CASSTQGTFNYGYTF
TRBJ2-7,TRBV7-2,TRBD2,CASSPMGGTLSYEQYF
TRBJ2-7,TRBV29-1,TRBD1,CSVQGQGYEQYF
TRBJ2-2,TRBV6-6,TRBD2,CASSYLLAANTGELFF
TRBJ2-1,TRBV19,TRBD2,CASSMSGTSGIYEQFF